In its sample, the clone carrying this T cell receptor (beta chain) was seen many times. Its antigen is currently unknown. These data originate in a study of T cells after yellow fever vaccination. Findings and caveats of the study: Just a small share of clonotypes turned up in the CD4 compartment as well as the CD8 compartment. Repertoires sorted by FACS could include abundant clonotypes that are contaminants from the bulk population. Subsequent to the booster, the majority of primary-vaccination clones reappeared (96% CD4, 88% CD8).

Trimming cost V 1 base and J 4 bases; bases outside gene matches: 5. Per the germline V gene, CDR1 is LGHNA and CDR2 is YSLEER. The CDR3 is made up of 17 amino acids. MiXCR, run by TCRdb on the 5' RACE reads, gives a single entry per CDR3 protein. Of under 600,000 distinct CDR3 sequences in the sample, around a fifth were seen once. Here the sequenced sample was PBMCs, taken approximately 22 days after the first yellow fever vaccination. J is TRBJ2-3 and V is TRBV4-3; TRBD2 matches 13 bases. This receptor was identified in a man aged 18 to 30 who received the YFV17D yellow fever vaccine. Here the CDR3 DNA reads TGCGCCAGCAGCCAAGGCTGGACTAGCGGGGGCGCAGATACGCAGTATTTT. Translated, it gives CASSQGWTSGGADTQYF.